Listed below are T cell receptor beta chains from one sample, sequenced in a study of blood T cell repertoires in COVID-19. The data were produced by immunoSEQ multiplex PCR, yet TCRdb's version contains in-frame clones alone and is incomplete. Counted here are about 81,000 clones, approximately 80% occurring once; the ten biggest clones make up around 13%. The sequenced sample was peripheral blood. These TCRs come from a human donor in a cohort sampled during active COVID-19. Both conserved end residues are part of each CDR3. The D gene is left open where the match is weak. Not every row has a clone size; where given, it reads once, few, many or a size class.

j_call: TRBJ2-3
clone_size: -
v_call: TRBV19
d_call: TRBD2
cdr3_aa: CASAGTSGGAMADTQYF
cdr3_nt: TGTGCCAGCGCCGGGACTAGCGGGGGGGCCATGGCAGATACGCAGTATTTT

j_call: TRBJ1-1
clone_size: -
v_call: TRBV7-9
d_call: TRBD1
cdr3_aa: CASSLGQGARNKAFF
cdr3_nt: TGTGCCAGCAGCTTGGGACAGGGGGCGAGGAATAAAGCTTTCTTT

j_call: TRBJ1-1
clone_size: -
v_call: TRBV5-4
d_call: -
cdr3_aa: CASSLPGTEAFF
cdr3_nt: TGTGCCAGCAGCTTGCCGGGCACTGAAGCTTTCTTT

j_call: TRBJ1-4
clone_size: -
v_call: TRBV7-9
d_call: TRBD1
cdr3_aa: CASSWTGRGEKLFF
cdr3_nt: TGTGCCAGCAGCTGGACAGGCAGGGGTGAAAAACTGTTTTTT

j_call: TRBJ2-3
clone_size: -
v_call: TRBV20-1
d_call: TRBD2
cdr3_aa: CSANERGDTDTQYF
cdr3_nt: TGCAGTGCTAATGAGCGGGGGGACACAGATACGCAGTATTTT

j_call: TRBJ2-3
clone_size: -
v_call: TRBV20-1
d_call: -
cdr3_aa: CSARIGDTQYF
cdr3_nt: TGCAGTGCTAGGATCGGAGATACGCAGTATTTT

j_call: TRBJ1-4
clone_size: -
v_call: TRBV3-1/TRBV3-2
d_call: -
cdr3_aa: CASSQAPGTNEKLFF
cdr3_nt: TGTGCCAGCAGCCAAGCCCCAGGGACTAATGAAAAACTGTTTTTT

j_call: TRBJ2-1
clone_size: once
v_call: TRBV5-6
d_call: -
cdr3_aa: CASSLVQGGHEQFF
cdr3_nt: TGTGCCAGCAGCTTGGTACAGGGTGGGCATGAGCAGTTCTTC

j_call: TRBJ1-5
clone_size: few
v_call: TRBV3-1/TRBV3-2
d_call: -
cdr3_aa: CASLGGNQPQHF
cdr3_nt: TGTGCCAGTTTGGGAGGGAATCAGCCCCAGCATTTT

j_call: TRBJ1-6
clone_size: -
v_call: TRBV13
d_call: TRBD1
cdr3_aa: CASSLAARGIGGQGGSPLHF
cdr3_nt: TGTGCCAGCAGCTTAGCGGCTCGGGGTATAGGTGGACAGGGGGGATCACCCCTCCACTTT

j_call: TRBJ1-2
clone_size: -
v_call: TRBV7-9
d_call: -
cdr3_aa: CASSFDIYGYTF
cdr3_nt: TGTGCCAGCAGCTTCGACATCTATGGCTACACCTTC

j_call: TRBJ2-7
clone_size: -
v_call: TRBV5-1
d_call: -
cdr3_aa: CASSLNQGLGDEQYF
cdr3_nt: TGCGCCAGCAGCTTGAATCAGGGTTTGGGCGACGAGCAGTACTTC

j_call: TRBJ2-7
clone_size: -
v_call: TRBV19
d_call: TRBD1
cdr3_aa: CASRTRGHSYEQYF
cdr3_nt: TGTGCCAGTAGGACCAGGGGGCACTCCTACGAGCAGTACTTC

j_call: TRBJ1-5
clone_size: -
v_call: TRBV9
d_call: TRBD1
cdr3_aa: CASSESDRGTQPQHF
cdr3_nt: TGTGCCAGCAGTGAGTCGGACAGGGGCACTCAGCCCCAGCATTTT

j_call: TRBJ1-6
clone_size: -
v_call: TRBV6-5
d_call: -
cdr3_aa: CASRGRTALGSPLHF
cdr3_nt: TGTGCCAGCAGGGGACGGACAGCTCTGGGTTCACCCCTCCACTTT

j_call: TRBJ1-1
clone_size: -
v_call: TRBV6-6
d_call: TRBD1
cdr3_aa: CASSQWGQGSEAFF
cdr3_nt: TGTGCCAGCAGTCAATGGGGACAGGGATCTGAAGCTTTCTTT

j_call: TRBJ1-3
clone_size: -
v_call: TRBV4-1
d_call: -
cdr3_aa: CASSRPGHDLSGNTIYF
cdr3_nt: TGCGCCAGCAGCCGACCGGGACACGATCTCTCTGGAAACACCATATATTTT

j_call: TRBJ1-2
clone_size: -
v_call: TRBV20-1
d_call: TRBD1
cdr3_aa: CSARTGYGYTF
cdr3_nt: TGCAGTGCAAGGACAGGCTATGGCTACACCTTC

j_call: TRBJ1-6
clone_size: few
v_call: TRBV12-5
d_call: TRBD1
cdr3_aa: CASGLGGSGTGHNSPLHF
cdr3_nt: TGTGCTAGTGGTTTGGGGGGCTCCGGGACAGGGCATAATTCACCCCTCCACTTT

j_call: TRBJ1-1
clone_size: -
v_call: TRBV14
d_call: -
cdr3_aa: CASSAGPLNWF
cdr3_nt: TGTGCCAGCAGCGCAGGCCCTTTGAATTGGTTT

j_call: TRBJ1-2
clone_size: -
v_call: TRBV24-1
d_call: -
cdr3_aa: CATMDGTQTGPFRLGNTF
cdr3_nt: TGTGCCACCATGGACGGGACGCAGACAGGACCCTTTAGGCTGGGAAACACCTTC

j_call: TRBJ2-7
clone_size: -
v_call: TRBV7-8
d_call: -
cdr3_aa: CASSYRDKPYEQYF
cdr3_nt: TGTGCCAGCAGCTACCGGGACAAGCCCTACGAGCAGTACTTC

j_call: TRBJ2-7
clone_size: -
v_call: TRBV19
d_call: -
cdr3_aa: CASSRQSSYEQYF
cdr3_nt: TGTGCCAGTAGCAGACAGAGCTCCTACGAGCAGTACTTC